This TCR beta chain emerged from a study of blood T cell repertoires in COVID-19. The ends lost 4 bases at V and 0 bases at J; junction bases unmatched: 8. This CDR3 is 16 amino acids long. Germline lookup yields CDR1 SGHRS and CDR2 YFSETQ. Method: immunoSEQ multiplex PCR; TCRdb's copy keeps in-frame clones and lacks some. The data contain about 94,000 clones, 80% to 90% of them singletons. This clone has only one observation. The sequenced sample was peripheral blood. V usage is TRBV5-1 and J usage is TRBJ1-1; 8 nucleotides line up with TRBD1. The origin of this receptor is a human donor with acute or convalescent COVID-19. The donor label of this sample is uncertain. The DNA of the CDR3 is TGCGCCAGCAGCCCGGGACAGGTGATTATGAACACTGAAGCTTTCTTT. Translation gives CASSPGQVIMNTEAFF.